The clone carrying this T cell receptor (beta chain) showed up just a few times. What it binds is unknown. This sample stems from a study of T cells in localized non-small cell lung cancer. CDR1 and CDR2 (germline): SGHKS, YYEKEE (reference sequence). Unmatched junction bases numbered 4, after V lost 3 bases and J lost 4 bases. The CDR3 runs to 14 residues. The study, taken as a whole, reports: Heterogeneity cannot be ruled out, as sequencing used one tumor region only. Among the top 100 tumor clones, a median about 57 appeared in adjacent lung.

The assay was immunoSEQ multiplex PCR, and TCRdb's table has in-frame clones only and misses some. Among about 26,000 clones listed, about 85% were seen once. Material: peripheral blood, obtained before any cancer treatment. The TCR was taken from an older female donor with stage II squamous cell lung carcinoma. This chain joins TRBV5-5 and TRBJ1-5; 7 bases fit TRBD1. DNA for the CDR3: TGTGCCAGCAGCTCGGACAGGTGGAATCAGCCCCAGCATTTT. It yields the protein CASSSDRWNQPQHF.